The TCR beta chain under discussion was sequenced for a study of identical twins' blood T cells. Study-wide results and limits: Abundant TCRbeta CDR3s overlapped more between twins than with unrelated donors.

Comments on this clonotype: Its specificity is unknown.

The J segment lost 7 bases and the V segment lost 4 bases, leaving 7 bases of the junction unmatched. CDR1 and CDR2 (germline): DFQATT, SNEGSKA (reference sequence). This CDR3 has 14 residues. TCRdb re-called the 5' RACE reads through MiXCR, storing one row per CDR3 protein. The data show 300,000 to 450,000 distinct CDR3 sequences, more than 25% seen once. This chain uses TRBV20-1 with TRBJ1-5; 10 nucleotides match TRBD1. This clonotype was sampled from a woman aged 18 to 55 in good health. The sequencing sample was made of PBMCs. The CDR3 DNA is TGCAGTGCTAACCGGGACAGGGGAGGGCAGCCCCAGCATTTT. Protein product: CSANRDRGGQPQHF.